The TCR beta chain under discussion was sequenced for a study of T cells in Graves' hyperthyroidism and ophthalmopathy. Turning to this clonotype: Its antigen is still unknown.

Study-wide results and caveats: Among clonotypes expanded in thyroid above 0.001, most were also found in blood.

Using RNA transcripts as the source, TCR beta CDR3 regions were amplified. Primed by the HTBI set, a first-round RT-PCR was run on the TCR CDR3. MiXCR was run by TCRdb on the multiplex PCR reads, yielding one entry per CDR3 protein. The sample has approximately 640,000 distinct CDR3 sequences; about a sixth are singletons. The CDR3 extends over 12 amino acids. V was cut by 2 bases and J by 6 bases, with 4 bases left in between. In germline, CDR1 is LGHDT, CDR2 YNNKEL (reference sequence). The chain carries TRBV3-1 and TRBJ2-2; D call uncertain. The sequenced sample was blood. This clonotype was obtained from a woman in her 30s with Graves' hyperthyroidism. CDR3 DNA: TGTGCCAGCAGCCAAAGACCCGGGGAGCTGTTTTTT. Amino acid sequence: CASSQRPGELFF. Supplemented by reference TRBV3-1 and TRBJ2-2, the full variable domain reads DTAVSQTPKYLVTQMGNDKSIKCEQNLGHDTMYWYKQDSKKFLKIMFSYNNKELIINETVPNRFSPKSPDKAHLNLHINSLELGDSAVYFCASSQRPGELFFGEGSRLTVL.